The source of this T cell receptor beta chain is a study of T cell responses to AZD1222 COVID-19 vaccine. Study-wide findings and caveats: Spike-wide coverage was observed for vaccine-associated CD4 TCRs, with dominant responses at 160-218 and 743-854. Breadth and depth of Spike-specific TCRs rose after two AZD1222 doses. Of the AZD1222 recipients, only five or six were seropositive at baseline. Possibly, clonal diversity was underestimated; donors were largely white British and included more females.

Notes on this clone: Its antigen is as yet unknown.

The V end was cut by 4 bases, the J end by 0 bases, with 13 bases between. In germline, CDR1 is LNHDA, CDR2 SQIVND (reference sequence). The CDR3 has 16 amino acids. Produced via immunoSEQ multiplex PCR; TCRdb's table is partial and in-frame only. The sample lists 73,000 or so clones; 80% to 90% were seen once. This TCR came from an adult in good health. This specimen was peripheral blood, taken on day 0 of AZD1222 vaccination. V is TRBV19 and J is TRBJ1-5; tentatively, D is TRBD1 (6 bases). The CDR3 bases are TGTGCCAGTAGTACTCCCCGGACAGTTAGCAATCAGCCCCAGCATTTT. Amino acids: CASSTPRTVSNQPQHF.